Listed here are 3 T cell receptor beta chains from one sample, sequenced in a study of regulatory T cells in long-lasting Graves disease. The time point is: newly diagnosed GD, antithyroid drugs for less than 3 months. RNA extracted from PBMCs served as the sequencing template. Investigators prepared the TCR beta libraries by applying iRepertoire HTBI primers and Arm-PCR of CDR3 regions. TCRdb re-analysed the multiplex PCR reads in MiXCR, keeping a single row per CDR3 protein. Of some 600,000 distinct CDR3 sequences listed, about 16% are singletons. These data also formed part of another study, on T cells in Graves' hyperthyroidism and ophthalmopathy.

Sample: peripheral blood mononuclear cells (PBMCs), taken at new diagnosis, from a patient treated with antithyroid drugs. These TCRs come from a man aged 18 to 30 with Graves disease.

This clonotype showed up many times. The chain recombines TRBV28 with TRBJ2-1, with D possibly TRBD2 on 5 matching bases. The CDR3 has 13 residues. The V gene's germline CDR1 is MDHEN and CDR2 SYDVKM. With 2 bases removed from V and 8 bases from J, the gap between germline ends came to 10 bases. As DNA, the CDR3 is TGTGCCAGCAGTTTAGGTCGGGGTGATGAGCAGTTCTTC. Protein: CASSLGRGDEQFF. The full variable domain, completed using reference TRBV28 and TRBJ2-1, is DVKVTQSSRYLVKRTGEKVFLECVQDMDHENMFWYRQDPGLGLRLIYFSYDVKMKEKGDIPEGYSVSREKKERFSLILESASTNQTSMYLCASSLGRGDEQFFGPGTRLTVL.

In nucleotides, the CDR3 is TGCGCCAGCAGTAAACAGGGCGTGGGCTACACCTTC. Its protein product is CASSKQGVGYTF. The chain is built from TRBV10-2 and TRBJ1-2, with TRBD1 as a possible D gene (6 bases). The CDR3 loop spans 12 amino acids. V shed 5 bases and J shed 8 bases, with 12 bases lying between them. Germline loops: CDR1 WSHSY, CDR2 SAAADI.

The gene calls are TRBV5-1 and TRBJ2-3; maybe TRBD2 (6 bases). V gave up 0 bases and J gave up 1 base, with 9 bases separating them. The CDR3 consists of 15 residues. In germline, CDR1 is SGHRS, CDR2 YFSETQ. CDR3 sequence: CASSLDRRGTDTQYF. The DNA of the CDR3 is TGCGCCAGCAGCTTGGATCGGAGGGGCACAGATACGCAGTATTTT.